The entry below gives a single TCR beta chain sequence along with its context. This specimen belongs to a study of monozygotic twins with inflammatory bowel disease. TCRdb reworked the 5' RACE reads into one entry per CDR3 protein, no DNA. The sample table includes approximately 330,000 distinct CDR3 sequences. Germline CDR1 DFQATT, CDR2 SNEGSKA (reference sequence). This CDR3 is 14 amino acids long. The TCR sequence derives from a human donor with ulcerative colitis or Crohn's disease, or a healthy co-twin of an affected twin (not recorded which). Sequenced input: blood. This chain links TRBV20-1 with TRBJ1-5; TCRdb outputs TRBD1, but without DNA this stays unchecked. The CDR3 sequence is CSARGGSTGQPQHF.